This TCR beta chain was captured in a study of CD8+ T cells in alopecia areata. Treatment indicated: oral pan-JAK inhibitor, 5-10 mg twice daily. The sample holds one count of this clone. The V end was cut by 4 bases, the J end by 7 bases, with 11 bases between. From germline, CDR1 is SQVTM and CDR2 ANQGSEA. The CDR3 has 11 amino acids. In each case, RNA was isolated and then reverse transcribed into cDNA as the sequencing template. Using immunoSEQ multiplex PCR, the repertoire was profiled, and TCRdb retains in-frame clones only, with some absent. This sample has about 160,000 clones, with 55% to 75% found just once.

J is TRBJ2-7 and V is TRBV29-1, with a possible D match to TRBD2 (6 bases). This clonotype originated in a human donor with alopecia areata. Source: CD4+ T cells sorted from blood, taken at week 4, from a patient treated with tofacitinib. The CDR3 loop reads CSVGRGGEQYF. In nucleotides, the CDR3 is TGCAGCGTTGGGAGGGGCGGGGAGCAGTACTTC.